Included here is one TCR beta chain sequence, with context. Its antigen is not known. The data are from a study of T cell responses to AZD1222 COVID-19 vaccine. Study findings and constraints: Vaccine-associated CD4 TCRs spanned spike, dominant at 160-218 and 743-854. It should be noted that donors were predominantly white British and more often female, and clonal diversity was possibly underestimated. Among those given AZD1222, only six or seven were seropositive at baseline.

Here immunoSEQ multiplex PCR was the method, and the copy in TCRdb shows in-frame clones only, minus some. This sample has about 110,000 clones; over 85% occur once, and the top ten carry around 2.5%. Germline V CDR1 and CDR2: SGHTA, FQGNSA. After removal of 1 base from V and 4 bases from J, the junction contained 8 bases not matched to a gene. There are 17 residues in the CDR3. This clonotype was sampled from an adult who received the AZD1222 COVID-19 vaccine. The sample consisted of peripheral blood, taken 28 days after the second AZD1222 dose. V is TRBV7-2 and J is TRBJ2-5; 11 bases fit TRBD2. This chain's CDR3 is CASSLGLAGGVGETQYF. The CDR3 DNA reads TGTGCCAGCAGCTTAGGTCTAGCGGGGGGTGTAGGAGAGACCCAGTACTTC. The whole variable domain, remainder taken from reference TRBV7-2 and TRBJ2-5, is GAGVSQSPSNKVTEKGKDVELRCDPISGHTALYWYRQSLGQGLEFLIYFQGNSAPDKSGLPSDRFSAERTGGSVSTLTIQRTQQEDSAVYLCASSLGLAGGVGETQYFGPGTRLLVL.